The rows below give T cell receptor beta chains drawn from one sample of a study of healthy donors' naive CD4 and CD8 T cells. TCRdb itself ran the reads through MiXCR, one entry per CDR3 protein. The sample has around 200,000 distinct CDR3 sequences; around 70% are singletons. Material: naive CD4+ and CD8+ T cells sorted from blood, pooled from several donors. The receptors derive from a pool of human donors in good health; the sample pools cells from several healthy donors. The CDR3 runs from the conserved cysteine through the conserved F or W. Each record gives: V gene, D gene, J gene, clone size, CDR3 DNA, CDR3 protein. The D gene is left open where the match is weak. A row's size may be missing; if present it is once, few, many or a size class.

v_call: TRBV29-1
d_call: NA
j_call: TRBJ1-1
clone_size: NA
cdr3_nt: TGCAGCGCCGCGGACAAGAACACTGAAGCTTTCTTT
cdr3_aa: CSAADKNTEAFF

v_call: TRBV29-1
d_call: NA
j_call: TRBJ1-1
clone_size: NA
cdr3_nt: TGCAGCGTTGAAGGGCTGGCCACAGGAGTTGAAGCTTTCTTT
cdr3_aa: CSVEGLATGVEAFF

v_call: TRBV29-1
d_call: TRBD1
j_call: TRBJ2-3
clone_size: NA
cdr3_nt: TGCAGCGTTAGGACAGGGTCCACAGATACGCAGTATTTT
cdr3_aa: CSVRTGSTDTQYF

v_call: TRBV6-2/TRBV6-3
d_call: NA
j_call: TRBJ2-3
clone_size: once
cdr3_nt: TGTGCCAGCAGTTATCCCGACTCCCGGGAGAGCACAGATACGCAGTATTTT
cdr3_aa: CASSYPDSRESTDTQYF

v_call: TRBV15
d_call: NA
j_call: TRBJ2-3
clone_size: NA
cdr3_nt: TGTGCCACCAGCAGAGATCGGGCAGGGGCGGCAGATACGCAGTATTTT
cdr3_aa: CATSRDRAGAADTQYF

v_call: TRBV20-1
d_call: NA
j_call: TRBJ1-5
clone_size: NA
cdr3_nt: TGCAGTGCTAGAGGGACTGCACAGGGTACTGTAATGTCCCAGCATTTT
cdr3_aa: CSARGTAQGTVMSQHF

v_call: TRBV5-5
d_call: NA
j_call: TRBJ2-6
clone_size: NA
cdr3_nt: TGTGCCAGCAGCCCGATACAGTCCTCTGGGGCCAACGTCCTGACTTTC
cdr3_aa: CASSPIQSSGANVLTF

v_call: TRBV6-5
d_call: NA
j_call: TRBJ2-3
clone_size: few
cdr3_nt: TGTGCCAGCAGAGGTGGGAGGCCCCCAAAGGGCACAGATACGCAGTATTTT
cdr3_aa: CASRGGRPPKGTDTQYF

v_call: TRBV6-5
d_call: TRBD2
j_call: TRBJ2-5
clone_size: NA
cdr3_nt: TGTGCCAGCAGTCCAAGAGCGGGAGGGCCTCAAGAGACCCAGTACTTC
cdr3_aa: CASSPRAGGPQETQYF

v_call: TRBV27
d_call: NA
j_call: TRBJ1-5
clone_size: NA
cdr3_nt: TGTGCCAGCAGTCCTTCGTCAGGGGAATCCAATCAGCCCCAGCATTTT
cdr3_aa: CASSPSSGESNQPQHF

v_call: TRBV29-1
d_call: TRBD2
j_call: TRBJ2-7
clone_size: NA
cdr3_nt: TGCAGCGTTTTACAAGCGGGAGGTTGGTCCGGGTACGAGCAGTACTTC
cdr3_aa: CSVLQAGGWSGYEQYF

v_call: TRBV20-1
d_call: NA
j_call: TRBJ2-1
clone_size: NA
cdr3_nt: TGCAGTGCTAGACGCCAGGGAAATTACAATGAGCAGTTCTTC
cdr3_aa: CSARRQGNYNEQFF

v_call: TRBV6-5
d_call: TRBD2
j_call: TRBJ2-7
clone_size: NA
cdr3_nt: TGTGCCAGCAGTTTGAGCGGGAGCTCCTACGAGCAGTACTTC
cdr3_aa: CASSLSGSSYEQYF

v_call: TRBV11-2
d_call: NA
j_call: TRBJ1-3
clone_size: NA
cdr3_nt: TGTGCCAGCAGCTTAAGGGCGGATCACTCTGGAAACACCATATATTTT
cdr3_aa: CASSLRADHSGNTIYF

v_call: TRBV27
d_call: TRBD1
j_call: TRBJ2-7
clone_size: NA
cdr3_nt: TGTGCCAGCAGTTGGGGACAGGGTTCCTTGCGCTACGAGCAGTACTTC
cdr3_aa: CASSWGQGSLRYEQYF

v_call: TRBV29-1
d_call: TRBD2
j_call: TRBJ2-5
clone_size: NA
cdr3_nt: TGCAGCGTTGCGACTAGCGGGAAAGAGACCCAGTACTTC
cdr3_aa: CSVATSGKETQYF

v_call: TRBV6-6
d_call: NA
j_call: TRBJ2-5
clone_size: once
cdr3_nt: TGTGCCAGCAGTTACTTCGTCAATCCGGCGCAACCCAACCAAGAGACCCAGTACTTC
cdr3_aa: CASSYFVNPAQPNQETQYF

v_call: TRBV29-1
d_call: NA
j_call: TRBJ2-7
clone_size: NA
cdr3_nt: TGCAGCGTTGTAGGGCCAACTAATAACGAGCAGTACTTC
cdr3_aa: CSVVGPTNNEQYF